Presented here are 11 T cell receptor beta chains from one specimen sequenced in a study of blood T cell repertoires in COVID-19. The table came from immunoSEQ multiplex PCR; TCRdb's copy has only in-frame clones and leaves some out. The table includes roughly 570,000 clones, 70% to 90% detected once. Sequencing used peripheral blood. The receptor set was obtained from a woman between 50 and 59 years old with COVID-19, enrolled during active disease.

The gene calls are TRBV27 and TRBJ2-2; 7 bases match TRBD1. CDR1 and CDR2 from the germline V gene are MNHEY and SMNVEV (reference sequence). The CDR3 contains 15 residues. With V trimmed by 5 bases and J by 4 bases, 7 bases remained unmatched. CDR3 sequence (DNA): TGTGCCAGCAGTCGAGACAGGGTGACCACCGGGGAGCTGTTTTTT. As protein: CASSRDRVTTGELFF.

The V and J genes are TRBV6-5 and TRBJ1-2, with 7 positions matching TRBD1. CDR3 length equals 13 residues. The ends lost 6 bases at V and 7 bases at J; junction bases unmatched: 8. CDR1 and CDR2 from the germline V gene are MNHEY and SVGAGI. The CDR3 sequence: CASRPDRAGGYTF. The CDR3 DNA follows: TGTGCCAGCAGACCTGACAGGGCGGGTGGCTACACCTTC.

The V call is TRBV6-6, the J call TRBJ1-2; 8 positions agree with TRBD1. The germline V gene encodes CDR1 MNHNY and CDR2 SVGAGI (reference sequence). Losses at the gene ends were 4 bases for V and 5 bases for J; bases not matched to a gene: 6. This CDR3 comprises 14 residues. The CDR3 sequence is CASSFKTGAYGYTF. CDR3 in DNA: TGTGCCAGCAGTTTTAAGACAGGGGCGTATGGCTACACCTTC.

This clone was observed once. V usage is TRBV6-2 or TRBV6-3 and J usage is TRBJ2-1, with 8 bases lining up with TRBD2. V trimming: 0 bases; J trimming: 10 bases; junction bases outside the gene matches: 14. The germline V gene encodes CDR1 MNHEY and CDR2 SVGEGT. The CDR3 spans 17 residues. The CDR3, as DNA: TGTGCCAGCAGTTACTCGAGGGCGGGGGGCCCTTTTGAGGAGCAGTTCTTC. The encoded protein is CASSYSRAGGPFEEQFF.

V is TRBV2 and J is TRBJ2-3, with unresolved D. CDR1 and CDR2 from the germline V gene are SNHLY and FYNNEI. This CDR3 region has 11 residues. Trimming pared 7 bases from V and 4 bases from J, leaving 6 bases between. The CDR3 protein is CASIGPDTQYF. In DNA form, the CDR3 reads TGTGCCAGCATTGGGCCAGATACGCAGTATTTT.

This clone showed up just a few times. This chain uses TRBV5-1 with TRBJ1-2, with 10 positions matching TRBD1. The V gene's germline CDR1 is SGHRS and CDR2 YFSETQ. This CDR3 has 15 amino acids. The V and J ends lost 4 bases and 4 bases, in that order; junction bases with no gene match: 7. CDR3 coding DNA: TGCGCCAGCAGCGTAGCCGGGACAGGGGCCTATGGCTACACCTTC. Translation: CASSVAGTGAYGYTF.

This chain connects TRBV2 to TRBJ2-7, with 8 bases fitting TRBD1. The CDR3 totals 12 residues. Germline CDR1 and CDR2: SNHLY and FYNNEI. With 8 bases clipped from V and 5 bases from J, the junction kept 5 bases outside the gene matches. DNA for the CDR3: TGTGCCAGCGGCCGGACAGGGAACGAGCAGTACTTC. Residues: CASGRTGNEQYF.

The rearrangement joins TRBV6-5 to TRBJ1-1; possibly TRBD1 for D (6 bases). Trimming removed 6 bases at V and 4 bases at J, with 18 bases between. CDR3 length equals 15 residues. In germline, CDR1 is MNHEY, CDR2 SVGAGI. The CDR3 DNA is TGTGCCAGCAGCCTACGATACAGGGTAGCCACTGAAGCTTTCTTT. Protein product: CASSLRYRVATEAFF.

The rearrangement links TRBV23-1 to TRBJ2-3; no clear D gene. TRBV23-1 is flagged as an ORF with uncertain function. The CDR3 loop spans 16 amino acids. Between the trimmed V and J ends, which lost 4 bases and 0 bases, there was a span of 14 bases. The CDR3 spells CASSRPKPCSTDTQYF. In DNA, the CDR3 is TGCGCCAGCAGTCGCCCCAAGCCGTGTAGCACAGATACGCAGTATTTT.

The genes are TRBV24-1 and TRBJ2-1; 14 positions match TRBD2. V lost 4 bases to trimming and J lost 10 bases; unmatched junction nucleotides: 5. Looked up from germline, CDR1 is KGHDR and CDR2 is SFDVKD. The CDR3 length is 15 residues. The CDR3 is CATSDLGLAGEEQFF. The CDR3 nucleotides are TGTGCCACCAGTGACTTGGGACTAGCGGGGGAAGAGCAGTTCTTC.

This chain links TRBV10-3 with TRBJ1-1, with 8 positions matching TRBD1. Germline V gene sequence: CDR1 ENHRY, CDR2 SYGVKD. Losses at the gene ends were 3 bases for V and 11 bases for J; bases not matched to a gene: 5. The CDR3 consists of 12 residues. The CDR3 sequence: CAISDIQGGAFF. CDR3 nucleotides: TGTGCCATCAGTGACATACAGGGGGGGGCTTTCTTT.